This section outlines one T cell receptor (beta chain) sequence together with its context. V dropped 4 bases and J dropped 10 bases, with 18 bases sitting between them. The CDR3 has 14 residues. Germline V gene data show CDR1 as SGHTA and CDR2 as FQGNSA. Assay: immunoSEQ multiplex PCR; the TCRdb copy retains only in-frame clones and omits some. Of about 680,000 clones detected, more than 70% appear once; the ten largest clones hold around 2%. The record originates from a study of shared clonotypes between healthy human individuals. The chain couples TRBV7-2 to TRBJ2-3, with D unresolved. The receptor's source is a woman aged 30 to 39 in good health. The specimen sequenced was memory CD4+ T cells sorted from blood. Subset meaning: CD45RA-negative fraction. The DNA of the CDR3 is TGTGCCAGCAGCTCCCGCAGCCCCAACTACGCGCAGTATTTT. This gives the protein CASSSRSPNYAQYF.